This entry lists 18 T cell receptor beta chains sequenced from one sample in a study of blood T cells in healthy people across ages. Alongside a J-beta primer mix, a sample-barcoded 5' primer served in a second PCR lasting roughly 6 to 12 cycles. Each CDR3 protein is one row after TCRdb ran MiXCR on the 5' RACE reads. The sample comprises some 1.5 million distinct CDR3 sequences, about 30% of which are singletons, and 7% to 9% rests with the top ten. Sequencing input: blood. These receptors were obtained from a woman between 25 and 40 years old in good health.

In its sample, this clonotype was seen a few times. The V gene is TRBV6-2 or TRBV6-3, the J gene TRBJ1-6, with D unresolved. CDR3 length: 16 amino acids. The germline CDR1 and CDR2 sequences are MNHEY and SVGEGT. V was shortened by 2 bases and J by 1 base, with 9 bases between the two germline ends. The CDR3 loop is CASSYPRRSYNSPLHF. The CDR3 DNA reads TGTGCCAGCAGTTACCCGAGAAGATCCTATAATTCACCCCTCCACTTT.

The genes are TRBV7-3 and TRBJ2-3; possibly TRBD2 for D (6 bases). Germline CDR1 and CDR2: SGHTA and FQGTGA. V was pared by 9 bases and J by 2 bases, with 9 bases between. The CDR3 consists of 12 residues. The CDR3 coding sequence is TGTGCCAGGGGGGGTTTCACAGATACGCAGTATTTT. Its translation: CARGGFTDTQYF.

About this clonotype: The germline gene is not matched at one end of the junction; a read error may be the cause. The chain has TRBV28 and TRBJ2-5; maybe TRBD2 (5 bases). Germline CDR1 MDHEN, CDR2 SYDVKM. The CDR3 sequence is 13 residues long. CDR3 DNA: TGTGCCAGCATTTTACGGACTCCAGAGACCCAGTACTTC. It is translated as CASILRTPETQYF.

This clonotype was counted a few times. The V gene is TRBV29-1, the J gene TRBJ2-5, with 12 bases identical to TRBD2. The CDR3 spans 14 residues. Trimming removed 3 bases from V and 11 bases from J; junction bases left unmatched: 10. Germline V CDR1 and CDR2: SQVTM, ANQGSEA. CDR3 bases: TGCAGCGTTGACGGACTAGCGGGGTACAATGAGCAGTACTTC. Translated: CSVDGLAGYNEQYF.

The chain combines TRBV6-2 or TRBV6-3 with TRBJ1-5, with TRBD1 as a possible D gene (5 bases). Germline values: CDR1 MNHEY, CDR2 SVGEGT. The CDR3 runs 13 residues. The V and J ends lost 7 bases and 5 bases respectively, with 12 bases between them. CDR3 sequence (DNA): TGTGCCAGCACTCCTGGGGGTTATCAGCCCCAGCATTTT. It is translated as CASTPGGYQPQHF.

The chain couples TRBV7-9 to TRBJ1-5, with D unclear. V lost 4 bases and J 0 bases, leaving 16 bases between the germline ends. CDR3 length: 17 amino acids. Germline V gene data show CDR1 as SEHNR and CDR2 as FQNEAQ (reference sequence). The CDR3 bases are TGTGCCAGCAGCTCCCACTTTCGTGACGGTAGCAATCAGCCCCAGCATTTT. Translating it yields CASSSHFRDGSNQPQHF.

This clonotype was seen repeatedly, ten times or more. The genes are TRBV12-3 or TRBV12-4 and TRBJ1-2; D perhaps matches TRBD1 (5 bases). Trimming removed 5 bases at V and 0 bases at J, with 10 bases between. This CDR3 spans 14 amino acids. The DNA for the CDR3 is TGTGCCAGCAGTCCAGGGTTTACTAACTATGGCTACACCTTC. As protein: CASSPGFTNYGYTF.

This clonotype was found a few times. CDR3 nucleotides: TGTGCCAGCAGTGCTACTCCGGGACTAGCGGGAGGGAGATACAATGAGCAGTTCTTC. This translates into CASSATPGLAGGRYNEQFF. The rearrangement joins TRBV6-1 to TRBJ2-1; 16 bases line up with TRBD2. After removal of 4 bases from V and 4 bases from J, the junction contained 10 bases not matched to a gene. There are 19 residues in the CDR3. CDR1 MNHNS and CDR2 SASEGT come from the germline V gene.

The gene calls are TRBV20-1 and TRBJ2-5; 7 bases are shared with TRBD1. The V gene end was trimmed by 2 bases and the J gene end by 7 bases; junction bases not matched to a gene: 7. In germline, CDR1 is DFQATT, CDR2 SNEGSKA (reference sequence). The length of the CDR3 is 13 residues. The CDR3 reads CSARLQGSGTQYF. The CDR3 DNA follows: TGCAGTGCTAGACTACAGGGGAGCGGGACCCAGTACTTC.

The rearrangement links TRBV7-2 to TRBJ2-4; no firm D call. The CDR3 extends over 14 amino acids. Between the trimmed V and J ends, which lost 2 bases and 4 bases, there was a span of 9 bases. Germline loops: CDR1 SGHTA, CDR2 FQGNSA. Written as DNA, the CDR3 is TGTGCCAGCAGCTTAATCAGGTCGAAAAACATTCAGTACTTC. It is translated as CASSLIRSKNIQYF.

The chain recombines TRBV27 with TRBJ1-2; D is unresolved. This CDR3 contains 13 residues. CDR1 and CDR2 (germline): MNHEY, SMNVEV (reference sequence). V was clipped by 0 bases and J by 4 bases, with 6 bases between them. The DNA of the CDR3 is TGTGCCAGCAGTTTATCCCCCTCCTATGGCTACACCTTC. This encodes CASSLSPSYGYTF.

This clonotype was counted a few times. The chain carries TRBV7-2 and TRBJ2-5, with TRBD2 matching 7 bases. Matching the DNA end better, TRBJ2-7 makes the J call doubtful. The CDR3 totals 16 residues. CDR1 and CDR2 (germline): SGHTA, FQGNSA. DNA for the CDR3: TGTGCCAGCAGCTTAGTGAGACTAGCCCCTCCGGACGAGCAGTACTTC. Encoded protein: CASSLVRLAPPDEQYF.

The chain joins TRBV12-3 or TRBV12-4 to TRBJ1-2; D possibly corresponds to TRBD1 (5 bases). CDR3 length: 15 residues. With 2 bases removed from V and 8 bases from J, the gap between germline ends came to 18 bases. The CDR3 DNA sequence: TGTGCCAGCAGTTTAAACAGTCGGGGGAGGTGGGGCTACACCTTC. Translating gives CASSLNSRGRWGYTF.

The rearrangement uses TRBV7-2 and TRBJ2-5; a weak D match, TRBD2 (6 bases). The CDR3 extends over 15 amino acids. V was pared by 4 bases and J by 3 bases, with 15 bases between. Germline CDR1 SGHTA, CDR2 FQGNSA. The CDR3 spells CASSYTRLVEETQYF. CDR3 DNA: TGTGCCAGCAGCTACACACGACTAGTTGAAGAGACCCAGTACTTC.

This clonotype was counted only a few times. The V gene is TRBV12-3 or TRBV12-4, the J gene TRBJ1-5; perhaps TRBD1 as D (6 bases). Trimming removed 1 base at V and 6 bases at J, with 13 bases between. The CDR3 is made up of 15 amino acids. CDR3 sequence reads: CASSLDTGRTQPQHF. In DNA, the CDR3 is TGTGCCAGCAGTTTAGATACAGGGAGGACTCAGCCCCAGCATTTT.

This clonotype was counted only a few times. V is TRBV2 and J is TRBJ2-5; D is uncertain. The V end lost 8 bases, the J end lost 2 bases, and 12 bases lay between the germline ends. This CDR3 has 13 amino acids. Germline CDR1 SNHLY, CDR2 FYNNEI. The CDR3 loop reads CASVESIQETQYF. CDR3 nucleotide sequence: TGTGCCAGCGTGGAATCGATTCAAGAGACCCAGTACTTC.

This clonotype was seen ten or more times. CDR3 loop: CASSYGTGRETQYF. CDR3 in DNA: TGTGCCAGCAGTTATGGGACAGGGAGAGAGACCCAGTACTTC. The V call is TRBV12-3 or TRBV12-4, the J call TRBJ2-5, with 9 bases that match TRBD1. The CDR3 is made up of 14 amino acids. V lost 4 bases and J lost 4; bases outside the gene matches: 4.

This chain connects TRBV2 to TRBJ1-1; D gene ambiguous. The CDR3 sequence is 12 residues long. The V gene lost 4 bases and the J gene lost 8 bases, with 11 bases spanning the gap. Germline V gene sequence: CDR1 SNHLY, CDR2 FYNNEI. This chain's CDR3 is CASSAPLPEAFF. The CDR3 region has the DNA TGTGCCAGCAGTGCACCTTTACCGGAAGCTTTCTTT.